The 29 T cell receptor beta chains presented below share a single source sample, sequenced in a study of blood T cells in healthy people across ages. A J-beta primer mix and a sample-barcoded 5' primer were used in a second PCR of roughly 6 to 11 cycles. Via MiXCR, TCRdb re-called the 5' RACE reads, giving one row per CDR3 protein. The repertoire holds 700,000 to 1,000,000 distinct CDR3 sequences, with more than 40% as singletons. Sequencing input: blood. These receptors came from a man between 60 and 75 years old in good health.

This chain connects TRBV5-1 to TRBJ2-3; 8 bases agree with TRBD1. In germline, CDR1 is SGHRS, CDR2 YFSETQ. The V and J ends lost 7 bases and 4 bases, in that order; junction bases with no gene match: 11. The CDR3 has 15 residues. The CDR3, as DNA: TGCGCCAGCGGCGCCCGGGGACAGGACGCAGATACGCAGTATTTT. As protein: CASGARGQDADTQYF.

J is TRBJ2-5 and V is TRBV18; no firm D call. Trimming left V 2 bases short and J 3 bases short, with 10 bases between. Germline V gene sequence: CDR1 KGHSH, CDR2 LQKENI. CDR3 size: 14 residues. The CDR3 is CASSPGTYEETQYF. DNA of the CDR3: TGTGCCAGCTCACCAGGCACTTACGAAGAGACCCAGTACTTC.

The chain combines TRBV5-1 with TRBJ2-7; D unclear. Germline CDR1 and CDR2: SGHRS and YFSETQ. V dropped 4 bases and J dropped 7 bases, with 21 bases sitting between them. The CDR3 spans 15 residues. CDR3 in amino acids: CASSPTGFSYNEQYF. In nucleotides, the CDR3 is TGCGCCAGCAGCCCGACTGGTTTTTCCTACAATGAGCAGTACTTC.

The rearrangement uses TRBV7-8 and TRBJ2-1; 12 bases map to TRBD1. With 2 bases clipped from V and 12 bases from J, the junction kept 8 bases outside the gene matches. Germline CDR1 and CDR2: SGHVS and FQNEAQ. The CDR3 runs 15 residues. The CDR3 DNA is TGTGCCAGCAGCTTATGGGACAGGGGGCGAGGTGGGCAGTTCTTC. It is translated as CASSLWDRGRGGQFF.

J is TRBJ1-2 and V is TRBV20-1; no definite D call. V was pared by 3 bases and J by 2 bases, with 13 bases between. The CDR3 covers 14 residues. In germline, CDR1 is DFQATT, CDR2 SNEGSKA (reference sequence). CDR3 nucleotides: TGCAGTGCTAGTCCGAAACGCAGCAACTATGGCTACACCTTC. The encoded protein is CSASPKRSNYGYTF.

The rearrangement joins TRBV1 to TRBJ2-7. TRBV1 is a pseudogene locus. This CDR3 is built from 14 residues. CDR3 sequence: CTSSHQRGSYEQYF. CDR3 bases: TGCACCAGCAGCCACCAGCGGGGCTCCTACGAGCAGTACTTC.

J is TRBJ1-1 and V is TRBV3-1; D may be TRBD1 (6 bases). V gave up 3 bases and J gave up 7 bases, with 15 bases separating them. Germline CDR1 is LGHDT and CDR2 is YNNKEL (reference sequence). The CDR3 has 14 amino acids. The CDR3 sequence: CASSHITGKVEAFF. The CDR3 coding sequence is TGTGCCAGCAGCCATATAACAGGGAAGGTTGAAGCTTTCTTT.

The chain carries TRBV28 and TRBJ1-2; D is ambiguous. CDR1 MDHEN and CDR2 SYDVKM come from the germline V gene. CDR3 length equals 14 residues. V was cut by 7 bases and J by 5 bases, with 17 bases left in between. The CDR3 loop reads CASTPKGAEYGYTF. CDR3 in DNA: TGTGCCAGCACGCCCAAAGGCGCTGAATATGGCTACACCTTC.

This clonotype was recorded only once. The rearrangement uses TRBV6-2 or TRBV6-3 and TRBJ1-2; D perhaps matches TRBD1 (5 bases). Germline CDR1 reads MNHEY; CDR2 reads SVGEGT. Trimming removed 10 bases at V and 1 base at J, with 16 bases between. This CDR3 contains 14 residues. DNA of the CDR3: TGTGCCACCAACCGAGACAGTGGTAACTATGGCTACACCTTC. Protein sequence: CATNRDSGNYGYTF.

In DNA, the CDR3 is TGTGCCATCAGTGAGTCGGCCGAGCGTGGGCAGTACTTC. It encodes CAISESAERGQYF. The chain uses TRBV10-3 and TRBJ2-7; D gene unclear. From germline, CDR1 is ENHRY and CDR2 SYGVKD. Trimming cost V 0 bases and J 9 bases, with 12 bases left between them. This CDR3 has 13 residues.

Note on this clonotype: Given a much more abundant clone one base away, this may be a read error. The rearrangement links TRBV20-1 to TRBJ2-3; D possibly uses TRBD1 or TRBD2 (5 bases each). The germline gives CDR1 DFQATT, CDR2 SNEGSKA (reference sequence). The CDR3 contains 13 residues. This CDR3 reads CSASRGPTDAQYF. CDR3 nucleotide sequence: TGCAGTGCTAGCCGGGGCCCCACAGATGCGCAGTATTTT.

The chain links TRBV6-2 or TRBV6-3 to TRBJ2-4; 7 positions agree with TRBD1. The germline V gene has CDR1 MNHEY and CDR2 SVGEGT. The length of the CDR3 is 14 residues. The junction had 6 bases not matched to a gene; V was cut back by 6 bases and J by 4 bases. This CDR3 is CASSPTGSKNIQYF. The CDR3 DNA reads as TGTGCCAGCAGCCCGACAGGGTCTAAAAACATTCAGTACTTC.

The rearrangement uses TRBV7-2 and TRBJ2-7; the D gene is possibly TRBD1 (5 bases). This CDR3 contains 15 residues. V was cut by 2 bases and J by 1 base, with 12 bases left in between. In germline, CDR1 is SGHTA, CDR2 FQGNSA. The CDR3 here is CASSLTGLGSYEQYF. The CDR3 DNA follows: TGTGCCAGCAGCTTAACAGGCTTGGGTTCCTACGAGCAGTACTTC.

This clonotype showed up just a few times. The chain links TRBV7-2 to TRBJ1-2; 10 bases are shared with TRBD1. CDR1 is SGHTA, CDR2 FQGNSA, per germline. V was clipped by 6 bases and J by 10 bases; unmatched bases: 11. The CDR3 consists of 14 residues. The CDR3, as DNA: TGTGCCAGCAGGTTCCCAGGACAGGGGGTAGACTACACCTTC. This codes for CASRFPGQGVDYTF. The full variable domain, completed using reference TRBV7-2 and TRBJ1-2, is GAGVSQSPSNKVTEKGKDVELRCDPISGHTALYWYRQSLGQGLEFLIYFQGNSAPDKSGLPSDRFSAERTGGSVSTLTIQRTQQEDSAVYLCASRFPGQGVDYTFGSGTRLTVV.

The CDR3 loop is CASQRLAGRETQYF. CDR3 bases: TGTGCCAGCCAGCGACTAGCGGGGAGAGAGACCCAGTACTTC. V gene TRBV6-2 or TRBV6-3 combines with J gene TRBJ2-5; 11 bases line up with TRBD2. Germline lookup yields CDR1 MNHEY and CDR2 SVGEGT. V lost 8 bases to trimming and J lost 4 bases; unmatched junction nucleotides: 6. This CDR3 is built from 14 residues.

The rearrangement joins TRBV6-6 to TRBJ1-2, with D possibly being TRBD1 (5 bases). CDR3 length equals 16 residues. From germline, CDR1 is MNHNY and CDR2 SVGAGI (reference sequence). V lost 5 bases, J lost 4 bases, and 20 bases lay in between. CDR3 sequence reads: CASSGGTGAAIYGYTF. The CDR3 DNA follows: TGTGCCAGCAGTGGGGGGACGGGAGCCGCCATCTATGGCTACACCTTC.

This clonotype was detected a few times. This chain joins TRBV6-5 and TRBJ1-2; D gene unclear. Germline V gene sequence: CDR1 MNHEY, CDR2 SVGAGI. The germline V and J ends were trimmed by 3 bases and 3 bases, with 14 bases remaining between them. This CDR3 has 15 amino acids. As DNA, the CDR3 is TGTGCCAGCAGTTATACTTACCGAGTTGACTATGGCTACACCTTC. Its translation is CASSYTYRVDYGYTF.

To note about this clonotype: One end of the junction varies from germline; a read error may be responsible. The genes are TRBV7-2 and TRBJ1-2; 8 nucleotides line up with TRBD1. Per germline, CDR1 SGHTA and CDR2 FQGNSA. The CDR3 is 15 residues long. The CDR3 spells CASSPQGARDYGYTF. Here the CDR3 DNA reads TGTGCCAGCAGCCCCCAGGGGGCGAGGGACTATGGCTATACCTTC.

This chain joins TRBV20-1 and TRBJ2-7; a possible D gene is TRBD2 (7 bases). Germline CDR1 is DFQATT and CDR2 is SNEGSKA (reference sequence). This CDR3 has 14 residues. The CDR3 coding sequence is TGCAAAGTGCTCCGGAGAGGGGGGGCTTACGAGCAGTACTTC. This encodes CKVLRRGGAYEQYF.

This clonotype has only a few counts. This CDR3 is CAWSEGAAYEQYF. For the CDR3, the DNA is TGTGCCTGGAGTGAGGGCGCAGCCTACGAGCAGTACTTC. This sequence joins TRBV30 and TRBJ2-7; D remains ambiguous. CDR1 is GTSNPN, CDR2 SVGIG, per germline (reference sequence). V shed 1 base and J shed 2 bases, with 9 bases lying between them. The CDR3 runs to 13 residues.

The chain is built from TRBV5-1 and TRBJ2-5; D is uncertain. There are 14 residues in the CDR3. Germline V gene sequence: CDR1 SGHRS, CDR2 YFSETQ. V lost 2 bases and J lost 11, with 19 bases in between. The CDR3 nucleotides read TGCGCCAGCAGCTTATTGGGTGCCCACAATGAGCAGTACTTC. It yields the protein CASSLLGAHNEQYF.

The chain employs TRBV20-1 and TRBJ1-1; D gene ambiguous. CDR1 is DFQATT and CDR2 is SNEGSKA in the germline V gene (reference sequence). The CDR3 spans 14 residues. Trimming took 2 bases from V and 1 from J, leaving 11 bases between them. CDR3 protein: CSARPPEGNTEAFF. DNA for the CDR3: TGCAGTGCTAGACCCCCTGAGGGGAACACTGAAGCTTTCTTT.

This clonotype was seen only once. J is TRBJ2-1 and V is TRBV7-2; D may be TRBD2 (5 bases). The CDR3 loop spans 15 amino acids. CDR1 and CDR2 from the germline V gene are SGHTA and FQGNSA. V dropped 1 base and J dropped 7 bases, with 14 bases sitting between them. The CDR3 sequence: CASSLEKSLANEQFF. The CDR3 bases are TGTGCCAGCAGCTTAGAAAAGTCCTTAGCGAATGAGCAGTTCTTC.

This rearrangement joins TRBV7-9 to TRBJ2-5, with D possibly being TRBD1 (6 bases). The DNA end is more similar to TRBJ2-7, so the J call may be wrong. From germline, CDR1 is SEHNR and CDR2 FQNEAQ (reference sequence). The CDR3 extends over 15 amino acids. The CDR3 loop reads CASSTNRETFNEQYF. The CDR3 DNA reads TGTGCCAGCAGCACCAACAGGGAAACTTTCAACGAGCAGTACTTC.

The J gene is TRBJ1-2, the V gene TRBV3-1; TRBD1 agrees at 7 bases. Trimming removed 4 bases from V and 4 bases from J; junction bases left unmatched: 6. Germline V CDR1 and CDR2: LGHDT, YNNKEL (reference sequence). The CDR3 extends over 14 amino acids. The CDR3 loop reads CASSPGGGGYGYTF. For the CDR3, the DNA is TGTGCCAGCAGCCCAGGGGGGGGAGGCTATGGCTACACCTTC.

On this clonotype itself: One end of the junction varies from germline; a read error may be responsible. V usage is TRBV7-2 and J usage is TRBJ2-5, with TRBD1 identical over 8 bases. The CDR3 consists of 14 residues. Germline V gene lookup returns CDR1 SGHTA and CDR2 FQGNSA. The CDR3 loop is CAGSRTGNPETQYF. The CDR3, as DNA: TGTGCCGGCAGCCGGACAGGGAATCCGGAGACCCAGTACTTC.

The chain links TRBV18 to TRBJ1-3; the match to TRBD1 covers 10 bases. CDR3 size: 17 residues. V shed 6 bases and J 0 bases; nucleotides not matched to a gene: 8. The germline CDR1 and CDR2 sequences are KGHSH and LQKENI. In DNA form, the CDR3 reads TGTGCCAGCTCTCAAGGGACAGGGGCCCGCTCTGGAAACACCATATATTTT. Its translation is CASSQGTGARSGNTIYF.

This clonotype was picked up a small number of times. The chain uses TRBV3-1 and TRBJ2-7; no reliable D call. Germline loops: CDR1 LGHDT, CDR2 YNNKEL (reference sequence). There are 14 residues in the CDR3. Deletions cut 0 bases from V and 3 bases from J, with 9 bases between. The CDR3 here is CASSQELIRYEQYF. DNA of the CDR3: TGTGCCAGCAGCCAAGAACTAATCCGCTACGAGCAGTACTTC.

The chain couples TRBV12-3 or TRBV12-4 to TRBJ2-5; unclear D gene. CDR3 size: 11 residues. V shed 3 bases and J shed 11 bases, with 10 bases lying between them. CDR3 residues: CASSLGTYQYF. CDR3 nucleotides: TGTGCCAGCAGTTTGGGAACATATCAGTACTTC.